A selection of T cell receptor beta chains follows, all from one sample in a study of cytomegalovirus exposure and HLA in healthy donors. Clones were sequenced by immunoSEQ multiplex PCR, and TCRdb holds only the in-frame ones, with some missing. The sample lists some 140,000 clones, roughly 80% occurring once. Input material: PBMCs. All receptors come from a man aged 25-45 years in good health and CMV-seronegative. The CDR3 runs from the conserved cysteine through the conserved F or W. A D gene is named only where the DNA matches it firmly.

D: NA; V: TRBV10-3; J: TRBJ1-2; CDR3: CAISENRENYGYTF
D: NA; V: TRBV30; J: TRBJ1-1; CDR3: CAWSRAGTEAFF
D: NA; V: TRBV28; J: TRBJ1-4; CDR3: CASREVINEKLFF
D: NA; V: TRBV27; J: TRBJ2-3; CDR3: CATQAVGTDTQYF
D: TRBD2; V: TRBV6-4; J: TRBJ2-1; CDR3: CASSALIAGGTYNEQFF
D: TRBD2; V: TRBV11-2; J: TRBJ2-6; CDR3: CASSPTGGSGANVLTF
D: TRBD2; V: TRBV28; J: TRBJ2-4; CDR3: CASSLPPGLAGAGAVNIQYF
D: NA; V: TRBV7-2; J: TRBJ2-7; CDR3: CASSLLASRYTSSYEQYF
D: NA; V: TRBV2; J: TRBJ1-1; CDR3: CASSEGSTEAFF
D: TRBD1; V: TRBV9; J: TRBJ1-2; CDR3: CASSLTGGTVNGYTF
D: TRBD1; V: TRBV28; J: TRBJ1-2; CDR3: CASTPGTAYGYTF
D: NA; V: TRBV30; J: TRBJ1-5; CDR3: CAWSTGRRQPQHF
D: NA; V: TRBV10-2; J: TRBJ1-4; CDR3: CAARGGANEKLFF
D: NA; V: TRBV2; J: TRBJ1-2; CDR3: CASKANYGYTF
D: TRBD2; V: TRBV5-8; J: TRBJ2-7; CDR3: CASSPYEREHYEQYF
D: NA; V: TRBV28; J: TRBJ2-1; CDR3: CASSLRYLRINSYNEQFF
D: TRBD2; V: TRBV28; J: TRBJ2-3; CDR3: CAGGRGADTQYF
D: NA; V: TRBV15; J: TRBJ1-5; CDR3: CATSLSNQPQHF
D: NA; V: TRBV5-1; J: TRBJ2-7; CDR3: CASSLDLRPTYEQYF
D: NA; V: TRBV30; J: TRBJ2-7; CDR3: CAWSVGLEEQYF
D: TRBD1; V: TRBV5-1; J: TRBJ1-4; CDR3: CASSGTGDTNEKLFF
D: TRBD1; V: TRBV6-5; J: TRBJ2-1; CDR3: CASRETGGNEQFF
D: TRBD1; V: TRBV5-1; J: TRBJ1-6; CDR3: CASSDGQGIPLHF
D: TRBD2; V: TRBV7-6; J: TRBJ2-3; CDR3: CASSPGTSGNTDTQYF
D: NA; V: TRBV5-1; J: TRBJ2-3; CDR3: CASGSGSTGSADTQYF
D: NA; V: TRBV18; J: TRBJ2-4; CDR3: CASSPPSVAKNIQYF
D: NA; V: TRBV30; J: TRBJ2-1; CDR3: CAWSRRESYNEQFF
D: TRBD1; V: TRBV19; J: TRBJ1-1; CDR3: CASVKRGPGWDPLNTEAFF
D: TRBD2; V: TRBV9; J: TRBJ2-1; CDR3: CASSEAPSGRALRDEQFF
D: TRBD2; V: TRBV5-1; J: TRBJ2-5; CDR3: CASSVGSSGRITQETQYF
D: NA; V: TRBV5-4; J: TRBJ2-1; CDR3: CASSIPGLGSYNEQFF
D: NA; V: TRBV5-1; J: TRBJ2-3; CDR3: CASSLRGTITDTQYF
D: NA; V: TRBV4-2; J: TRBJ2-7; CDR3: CASSQGGELAIQYF
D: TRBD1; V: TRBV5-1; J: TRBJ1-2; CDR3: CASSLGDREGYGYTF
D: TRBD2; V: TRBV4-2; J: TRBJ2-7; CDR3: CASSQGPLAGLSYEQYF
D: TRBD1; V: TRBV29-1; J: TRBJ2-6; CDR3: CSVGQGRTGANVLTF
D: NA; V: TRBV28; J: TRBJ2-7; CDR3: CASPERLQGGEQYF